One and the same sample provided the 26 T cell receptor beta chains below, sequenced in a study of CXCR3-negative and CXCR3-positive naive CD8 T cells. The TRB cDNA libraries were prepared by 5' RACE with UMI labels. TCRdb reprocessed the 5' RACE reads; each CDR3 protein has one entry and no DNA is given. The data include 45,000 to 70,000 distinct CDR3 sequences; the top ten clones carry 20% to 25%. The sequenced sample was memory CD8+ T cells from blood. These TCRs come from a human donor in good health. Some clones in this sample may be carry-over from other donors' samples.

CDR3 sequence: CASSIRENTEAFF. The chain links TRBV6-2 or TRBV6-3 to TRBJ1-1; with no DNA, the TCRdb D assignment of TRBD1 cannot be verified. Per the germline V gene, CDR1 is MNHEY and CDR2 is SVGEGT. This CDR3 region has 13 residues.

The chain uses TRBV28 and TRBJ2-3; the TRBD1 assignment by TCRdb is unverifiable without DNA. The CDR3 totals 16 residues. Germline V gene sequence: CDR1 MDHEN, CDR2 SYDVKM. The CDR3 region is CASTPNQGAVADTQYF.

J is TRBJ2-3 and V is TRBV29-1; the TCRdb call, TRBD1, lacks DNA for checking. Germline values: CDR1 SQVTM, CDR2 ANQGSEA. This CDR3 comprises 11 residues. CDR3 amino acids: CSAKTGNTQYF.

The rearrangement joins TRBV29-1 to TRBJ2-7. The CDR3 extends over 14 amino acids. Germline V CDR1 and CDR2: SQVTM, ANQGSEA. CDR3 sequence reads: CSVEDEGTPYEQYF.

The CDR3 sequence is CASSPQGNTGELFF. The genes are TRBV2 and TRBJ2-2; TCRdb picks TRBD1, but there is no DNA to check that call. The germline CDR1 and CDR2 sequences are SNHLY and FYNNEI. This CDR3 is 14 amino acids long. The full variable domain, completed using reference TRBV2 and TRBJ2-2, is EPEVTQTPSHQVTQMGQEVILRCVPISNHLYFYWYRQILGQKVEFLVSFYNNEISEKSEIFDDQFSVERPDGSNFTLKIRSTKLEDSAMYFCASSPQGNTGELFFGEGSRLTVL.

This chain's CDR3 is CASSGGTSGSRSTDTQYF. The chain combines TRBV2 with TRBJ2-3; checking the TCRdb D call of TRBD2 is not possible without DNA. This CDR3 comprises 18 residues. Germline lookup yields CDR1 SNHLY and CDR2 FYNNEI.

The CDR3 is CASSADSTNYGYTF. This chain uses TRBV12-3 or TRBV12-4 with TRBJ1-2; TCRdb calls TRBD1, which cannot be checked without DNA. This CDR3 contains 14 residues.

The CDR3 loop is CSALDRGNSYEQYF. This chain links TRBV20-1 with TRBJ2-7; TCRdb's D gene call, TRBD1, goes unchecked for lack of DNA. CDR3 length: 14 amino acids. Germline CDR1 is DFQATT and CDR2 is SNEGSKA (reference sequence).

CDR3 protein: CASSPSTWGQGRSDGYTF. The chain uses TRBV18 and TRBJ1-2; TCRdb's assignment of TRBD1 cannot be checked, as there is no DNA. The length of the CDR3 is 18 residues. CDR1 is KGHSH, CDR2 LQKENI, per germline.

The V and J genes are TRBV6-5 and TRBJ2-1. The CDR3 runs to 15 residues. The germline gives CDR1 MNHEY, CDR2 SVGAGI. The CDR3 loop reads CASSSTGTSYNEQFF.

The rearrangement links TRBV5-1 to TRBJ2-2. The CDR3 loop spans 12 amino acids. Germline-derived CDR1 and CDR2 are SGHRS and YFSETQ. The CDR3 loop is CASSYTTGELFF.

This CDR3 reads CSVPGSQGLEGYTF. The J gene is TRBJ1-2, the V gene TRBV29-1; the TRBD1 assignment by TCRdb is unverifiable without DNA. The CDR3 covers 14 residues. CDR1 and CDR2 from the germline V gene are SQVTM and ANQGSEA.

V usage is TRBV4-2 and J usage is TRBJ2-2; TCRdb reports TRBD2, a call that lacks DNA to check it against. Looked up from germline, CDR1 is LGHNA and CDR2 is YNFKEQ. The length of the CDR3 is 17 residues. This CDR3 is CASSPETSELNTGELFF.

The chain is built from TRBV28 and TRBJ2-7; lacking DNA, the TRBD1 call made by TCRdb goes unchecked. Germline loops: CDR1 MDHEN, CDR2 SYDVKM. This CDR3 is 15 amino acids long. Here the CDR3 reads CASSFGDIVTNEQYF.

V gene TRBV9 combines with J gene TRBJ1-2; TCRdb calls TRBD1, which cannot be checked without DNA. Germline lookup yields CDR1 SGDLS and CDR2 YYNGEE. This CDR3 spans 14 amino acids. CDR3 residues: CASDGQGSNYGYTF.

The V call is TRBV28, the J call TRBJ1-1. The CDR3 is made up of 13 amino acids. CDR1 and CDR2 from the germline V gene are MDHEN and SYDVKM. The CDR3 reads CASSLAGNTEAFF.

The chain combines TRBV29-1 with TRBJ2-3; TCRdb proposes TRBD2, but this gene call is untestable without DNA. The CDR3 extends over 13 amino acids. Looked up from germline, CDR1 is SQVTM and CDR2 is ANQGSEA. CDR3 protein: CSVLAGITDTQYF.

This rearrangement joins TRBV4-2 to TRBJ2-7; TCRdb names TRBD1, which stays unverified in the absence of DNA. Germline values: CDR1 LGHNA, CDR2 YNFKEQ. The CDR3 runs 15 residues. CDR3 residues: CASNPGQGSSYEQYF.

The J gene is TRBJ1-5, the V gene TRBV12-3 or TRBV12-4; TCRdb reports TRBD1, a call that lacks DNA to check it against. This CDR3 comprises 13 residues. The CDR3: CASRTGPSQPQHF.

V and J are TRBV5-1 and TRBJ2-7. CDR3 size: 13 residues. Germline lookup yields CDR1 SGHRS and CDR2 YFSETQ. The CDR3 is CASSLEIADEQYF.

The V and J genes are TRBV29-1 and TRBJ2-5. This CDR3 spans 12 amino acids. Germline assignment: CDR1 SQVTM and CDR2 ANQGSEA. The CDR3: CSAQIYQETQYF.

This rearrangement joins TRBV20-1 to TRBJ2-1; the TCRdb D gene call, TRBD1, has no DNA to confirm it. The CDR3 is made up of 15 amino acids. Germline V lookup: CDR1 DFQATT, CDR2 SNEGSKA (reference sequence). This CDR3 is CSAPSQVVSYNEQFF.

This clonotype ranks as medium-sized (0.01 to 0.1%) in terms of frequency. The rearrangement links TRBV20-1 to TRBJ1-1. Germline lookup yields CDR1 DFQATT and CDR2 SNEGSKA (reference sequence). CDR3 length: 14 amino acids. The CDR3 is CSARPPGLYTEAFF.

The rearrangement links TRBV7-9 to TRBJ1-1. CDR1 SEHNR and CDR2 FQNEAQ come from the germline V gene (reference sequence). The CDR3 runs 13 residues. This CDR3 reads CASSLVEYTEAFF.

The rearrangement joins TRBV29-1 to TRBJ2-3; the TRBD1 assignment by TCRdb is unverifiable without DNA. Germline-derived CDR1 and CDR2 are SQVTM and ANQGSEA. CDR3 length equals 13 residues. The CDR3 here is CSVEGQHTDTQYF.

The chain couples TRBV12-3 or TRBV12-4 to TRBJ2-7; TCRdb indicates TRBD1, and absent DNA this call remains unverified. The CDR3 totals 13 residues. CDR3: CASSFPDTHEQYF.